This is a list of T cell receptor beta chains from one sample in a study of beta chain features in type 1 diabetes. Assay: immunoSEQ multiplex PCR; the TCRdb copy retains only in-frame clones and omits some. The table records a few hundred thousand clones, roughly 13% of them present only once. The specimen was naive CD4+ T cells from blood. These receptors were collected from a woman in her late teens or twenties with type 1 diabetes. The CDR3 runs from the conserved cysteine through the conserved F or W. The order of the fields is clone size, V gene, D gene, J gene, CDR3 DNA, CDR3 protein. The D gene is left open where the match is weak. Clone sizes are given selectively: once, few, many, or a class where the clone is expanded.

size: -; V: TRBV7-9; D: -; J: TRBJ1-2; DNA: TGTGCCAGCAGCTTAGGCGACTATGGCTACACCTTC; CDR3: CASSLGDYGYTF
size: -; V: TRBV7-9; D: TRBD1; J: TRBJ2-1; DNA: TGTGCCAGCAGCGATGGACAGGGGCCCTACAATGAGCAGTTCTTC; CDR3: CASSDGQGPYNEQFF
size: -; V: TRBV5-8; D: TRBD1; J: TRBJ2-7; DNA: TGTGCCAGCAGCGAGGGGACAGGTCTATACGAGCAGTACTTC; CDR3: CASSEGTGLYEQYF
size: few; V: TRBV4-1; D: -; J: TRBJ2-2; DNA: TGCGCCAGCAGCCGGGTACAGGGCGACACCGGGGAGCTGTTTTTT; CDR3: CASSRVQGDTGELFF
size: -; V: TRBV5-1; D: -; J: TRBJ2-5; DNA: TGCGCCAGCAGCCCGACAGTCCAAGAGACCCAGTACTTC; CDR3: CASSPTVQETQYF
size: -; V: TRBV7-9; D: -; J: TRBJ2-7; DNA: TGTGCCAGCAGCTCTATTCTAGCGTTGGAGCAGTACTTC; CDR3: CASSSILALEQYF
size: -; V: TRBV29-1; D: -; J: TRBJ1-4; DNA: TGCAGCGTTGTCCGAGGTGAAAAACTGTTTTTT; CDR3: CSVVRGEKLFF
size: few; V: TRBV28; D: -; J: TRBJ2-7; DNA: TGTGCCAGCAGTTTATGGGGCCCGACTAGCTCCTACGAGCAGTACTTC; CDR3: CASSLWGPTSSYEQYF
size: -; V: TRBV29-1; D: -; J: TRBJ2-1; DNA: TGCAGCGTTTCCCCCTGGCGGGAAAGTGAGCAGTTCTTC; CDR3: CSVSPWRESEQFF
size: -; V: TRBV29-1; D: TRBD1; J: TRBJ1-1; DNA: TGCAGCGTTGAGTTTTCGGACAGGGGCACTGAAGCTTTCTTT; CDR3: CSVEFSDRGTEAFF
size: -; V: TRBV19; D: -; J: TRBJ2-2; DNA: TGTGCCAGTAGTATCCGCGGCACTAACACCGGGGAGCTGTTTTTT; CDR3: CASSIRGTNTGELFF
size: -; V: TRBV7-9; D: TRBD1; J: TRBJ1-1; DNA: TGTGCCAGCAGCTTAGGAGCAGGGGGTACCACTGAAGCTTTCTTT; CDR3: CASSLGAGGTTEAFF
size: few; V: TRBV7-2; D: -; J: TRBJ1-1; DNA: TGTGCCAGCAGCTTAGGGAGGGGAAAAGCTTTCTTT; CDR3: CASSLGRGKAFF
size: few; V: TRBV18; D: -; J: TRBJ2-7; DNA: TGTGCCAGCTCACCACCTAGCTCCTACGAGCAGTACTTC; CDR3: CASSPPSSYEQYF
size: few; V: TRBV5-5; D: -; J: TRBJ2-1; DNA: TGTGCCAGCAGTCTCGAAAGTCGGGGGATCAATGAGCAGTTCTTC; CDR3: CASSLESRGINEQFF
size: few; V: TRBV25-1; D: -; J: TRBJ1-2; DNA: TGTGCCAGCAGTGAACAGGGCTCCAACTATGGCTACACCTTC; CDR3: CASSEQGSNYGYTF
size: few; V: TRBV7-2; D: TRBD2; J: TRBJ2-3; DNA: TGTGCCAGCAGCTTAGCCTCTAACGGGAGGGGTACAGATACGCAGTATTTT; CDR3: CASSLASNGRGTDTQYF